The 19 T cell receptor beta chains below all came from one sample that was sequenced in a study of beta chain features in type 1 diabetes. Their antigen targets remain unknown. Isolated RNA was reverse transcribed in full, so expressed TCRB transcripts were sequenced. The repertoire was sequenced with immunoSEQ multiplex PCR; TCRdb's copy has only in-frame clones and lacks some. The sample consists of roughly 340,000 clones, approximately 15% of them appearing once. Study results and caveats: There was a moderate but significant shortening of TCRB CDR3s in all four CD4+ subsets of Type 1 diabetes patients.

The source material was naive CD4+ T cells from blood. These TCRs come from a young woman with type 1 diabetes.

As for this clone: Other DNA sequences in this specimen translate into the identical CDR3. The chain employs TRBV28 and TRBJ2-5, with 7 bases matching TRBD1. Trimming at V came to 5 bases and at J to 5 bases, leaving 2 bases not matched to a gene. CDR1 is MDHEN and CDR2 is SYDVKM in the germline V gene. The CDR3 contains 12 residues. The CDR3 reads CASSRDSETQYF. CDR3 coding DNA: TGTGCCAGCAGTCGGGACAGCGAGACCCAGTACTTC. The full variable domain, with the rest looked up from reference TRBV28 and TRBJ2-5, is DVKVTQSSRYLVKRTGEKVFLECVQDMDHENMFWYRQDPGLGLRLIYFSYDVKMKEKGDIPEGYSVSREKKERFSLILESASTNQTSMYLCASSRDSETQYFGPGTRLLVL.

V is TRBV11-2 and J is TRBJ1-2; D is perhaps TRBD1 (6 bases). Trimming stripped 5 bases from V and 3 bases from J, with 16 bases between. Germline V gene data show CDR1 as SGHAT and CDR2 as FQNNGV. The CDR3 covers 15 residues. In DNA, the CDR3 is TGTGCCAGCAGCGCCTACGGGGGGCTGGACTATGGCTACACCTTC. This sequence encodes CASSAYGGLDYGYTF.

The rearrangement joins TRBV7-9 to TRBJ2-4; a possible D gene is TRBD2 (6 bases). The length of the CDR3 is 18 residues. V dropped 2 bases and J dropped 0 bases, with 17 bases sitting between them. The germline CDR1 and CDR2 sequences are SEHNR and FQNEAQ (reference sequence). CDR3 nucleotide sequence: TGTGCCAGCAGCTTATGGGGTACGCGGGATCTAGCCAAAAACATTCAGTACTTC. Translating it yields CASSLWGTRDLAKNIQYF.

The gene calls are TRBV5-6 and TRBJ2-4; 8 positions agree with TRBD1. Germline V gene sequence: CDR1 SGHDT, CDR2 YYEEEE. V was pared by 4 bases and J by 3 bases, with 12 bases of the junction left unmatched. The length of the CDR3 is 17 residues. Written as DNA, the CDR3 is TGTGCCAGCAGCGACATCGGGACAGGAGGAGACAAAAACATTCAGTACTTC. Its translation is CASSDIGTGGDKNIQYF.

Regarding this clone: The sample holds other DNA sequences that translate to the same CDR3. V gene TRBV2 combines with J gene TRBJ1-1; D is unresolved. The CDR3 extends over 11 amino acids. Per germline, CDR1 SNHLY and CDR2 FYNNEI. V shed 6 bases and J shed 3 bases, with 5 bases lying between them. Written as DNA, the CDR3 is TGTGCCAGCAGCCTGTACACTGAAGCTTTCTTT. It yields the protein CASSLYTEAFF.

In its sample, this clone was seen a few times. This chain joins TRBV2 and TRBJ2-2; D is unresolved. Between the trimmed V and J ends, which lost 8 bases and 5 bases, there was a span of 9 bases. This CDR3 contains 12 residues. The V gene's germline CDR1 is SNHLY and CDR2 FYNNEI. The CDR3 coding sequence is TGTGCCAGCCAAAGAGATACCGGGGAGCTGTTTTTT. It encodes CASQRDTGELFF.

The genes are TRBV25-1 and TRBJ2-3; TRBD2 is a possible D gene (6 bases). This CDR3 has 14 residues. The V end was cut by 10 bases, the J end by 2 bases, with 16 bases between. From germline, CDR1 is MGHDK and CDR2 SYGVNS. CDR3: CATGGPHLTDTQYF. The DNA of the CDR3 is TGTGCCACAGGAGGGCCTCATCTCACAGATACGCAGTATTTT.

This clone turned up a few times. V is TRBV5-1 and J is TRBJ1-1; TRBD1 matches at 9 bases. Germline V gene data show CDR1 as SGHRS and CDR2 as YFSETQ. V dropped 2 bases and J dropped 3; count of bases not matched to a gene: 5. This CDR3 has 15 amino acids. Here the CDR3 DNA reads TGCGCCAGCAGCTTCGGGACAGGGTGGGACACTGAAGCTTTCTTT. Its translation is CASSFGTGWDTEAFF.

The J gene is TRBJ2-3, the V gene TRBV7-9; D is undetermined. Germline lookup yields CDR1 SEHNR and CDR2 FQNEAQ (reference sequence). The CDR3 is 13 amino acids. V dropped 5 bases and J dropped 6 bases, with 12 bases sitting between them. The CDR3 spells CASSLKLVDTQYF. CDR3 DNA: TGTGCCAGCAGCCTCAAACTTGTGGATACGCAGTATTTT.

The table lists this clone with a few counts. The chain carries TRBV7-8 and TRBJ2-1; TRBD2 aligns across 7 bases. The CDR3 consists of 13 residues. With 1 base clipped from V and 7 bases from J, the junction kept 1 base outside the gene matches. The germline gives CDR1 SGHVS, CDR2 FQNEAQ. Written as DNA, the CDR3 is TGTGCCAGCAGCTTAGGGGGGGGAAATGAGCAGTTCTTC. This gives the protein CASSLGGGNEQFF.

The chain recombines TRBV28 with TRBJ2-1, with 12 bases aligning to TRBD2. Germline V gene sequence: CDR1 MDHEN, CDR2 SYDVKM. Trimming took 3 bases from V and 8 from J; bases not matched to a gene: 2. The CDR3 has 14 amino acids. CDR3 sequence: CASSFPSGRDEQFF. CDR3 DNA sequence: TGTGCCAGCAGTTTTCCTAGCGGGAGGGATGAGCAGTTCTTC. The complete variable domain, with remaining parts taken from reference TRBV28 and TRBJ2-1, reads DVKVTQSSRYLVKRTGEKVFLECVQDMDHENMFWYRQDPGLGLRLIYFSYDVKMKEKGDIPEGYSVSREKKERFSLILESASTNQTSMYLCASSFPSGRDEQFFGPGTRLTVL.

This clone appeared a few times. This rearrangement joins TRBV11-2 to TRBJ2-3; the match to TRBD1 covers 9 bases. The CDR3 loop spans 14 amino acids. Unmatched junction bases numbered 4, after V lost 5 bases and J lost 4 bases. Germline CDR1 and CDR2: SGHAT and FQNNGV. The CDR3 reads CASSQRQGADTQYF. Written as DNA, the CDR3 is TGTGCCAGCAGCCAAAGACAGGGGGCAGATACGCAGTATTTT.

The CDR3 region has the DNA TGTGCCAGCAGCTTGGCCGGCGGGAGGCCCACCTACGAGCAGTACGTC. The encoded protein is CASSLAGGRPTYEQYV. This chain links TRBV5-4 with TRBJ2-7; 8 bases match TRBD2. CDR3 length equals 16 residues. Germline CDR1 reads SGHNT; CDR2 reads YYREEE (reference sequence). Unmatched junction bases numbered 7, after V lost 0 bases and J lost 2 bases.

CDR3 in amino acids: CAWSKGSGNTDTQYF. The CDR3 DNA is TGTGCCTGGAGTAAGGGTAGCGGGAACACAGATACGCAGTATTTT. V gene TRBV30 combines with J gene TRBJ2-3, with 8 bases fitting TRBD2. This CDR3 region has 15 residues. Unmatched junction bases numbered 6, after V lost 2 bases and J lost 2 bases. Germline loops: CDR1 GTSNPN, CDR2 SVGIG (reference sequence).

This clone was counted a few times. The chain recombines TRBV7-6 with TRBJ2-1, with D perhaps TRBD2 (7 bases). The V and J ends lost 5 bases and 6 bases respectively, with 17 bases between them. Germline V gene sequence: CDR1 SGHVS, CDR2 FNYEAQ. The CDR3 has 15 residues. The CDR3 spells CASSPWGGGGNEQFF. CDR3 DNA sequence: TGTGCCAGCAGCCCATGGGGGGGCGGGGGCAATGAGCAGTTCTTC. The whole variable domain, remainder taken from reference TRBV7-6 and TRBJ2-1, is GAGVSQSPRYKVTKRGQDVALRCDPISGHVSLYWYRQALGQGPEFLTYFNYEAQQDKSGLPNDRFSAERPEGSISTLTIQRTEQRDSAMYRCASSPWGGGGNEQFFGPGTRLTVL.

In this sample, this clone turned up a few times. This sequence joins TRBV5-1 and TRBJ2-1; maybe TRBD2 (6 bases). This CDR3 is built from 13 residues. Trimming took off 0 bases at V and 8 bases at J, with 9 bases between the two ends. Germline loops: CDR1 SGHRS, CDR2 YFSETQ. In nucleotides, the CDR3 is TGCGCCAGCAGCTTGGAGGGGAGGTATGAGCAGTTCTTC. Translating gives CASSLEGRYEQFF.

CDR3 in amino acids: CASSFTGAYEQYF. CDR3 coding DNA: TGTGCCAGCAGTTTTACGGGAGCCTACGAGCAGTACTTC. V gene TRBV28 combines with J gene TRBJ2-7, with D perhaps TRBD2 (6 bases). The length of the CDR3 is 13 residues. Trimming shortened V by 3 bases and J by 2 bases, and 8 bases separated the two germline ends. In germline, CDR1 is MDHEN, CDR2 SYDVKM.

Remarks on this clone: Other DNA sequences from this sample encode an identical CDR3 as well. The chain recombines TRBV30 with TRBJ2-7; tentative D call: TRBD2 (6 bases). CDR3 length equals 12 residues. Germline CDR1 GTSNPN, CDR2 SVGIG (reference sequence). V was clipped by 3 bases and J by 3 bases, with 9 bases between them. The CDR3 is CAWSGSGYEQYF. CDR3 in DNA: TGTGCCTGGAGCGGGAGCGGCTACGAGCAGTACTTC.

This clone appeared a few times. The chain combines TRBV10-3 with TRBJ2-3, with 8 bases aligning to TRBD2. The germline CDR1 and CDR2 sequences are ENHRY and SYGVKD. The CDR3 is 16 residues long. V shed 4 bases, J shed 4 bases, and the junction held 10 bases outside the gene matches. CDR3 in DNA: TGTGCCATCAGTGGTGGGAGCGGGAGTGTCGCAGATACGCAGTATTTT. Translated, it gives CAISGGSGSVADTQYF.